The 2 T cell receptor beta chains given below trace back to one sample, sequenced in a study of cytotoxic CD8 clonotypes in ibrutinib-treated CLL (dated by TCRdb to the early 2020s). The sample's time point, from its label and the paper: approximately 2 years on ibrutinib. Preparation of the library involved the immunoSEQ multiplex PCR assay. As stored in TCRdb, this immuneACCESS dataset retains in-frame rearrangements with V and J assigned. A fraction of the clones does not appear; measured against another copy, unresolved V genes explain less than half of the discrepancy, and the remainder lacks a known reason. The sample table records about 130,000 clones; 80% to 90% of these occur just once. The biggest ten clones account for approximately 2% of the sample. The sequencing used PBMCs, collected after 24 months of ibrutinib treatment. The source of these receptors is a human donor with chronic lymphocytic leukemia.

This clone has more than one count but fewer than ten. J is TRBJ2-7 and V is TRBV6-5; 7 bases align to TRBD1. The CDR3 contains 16 residues. V lost 3 bases and J lost 7; bases outside the gene matches: 15. Germline-derived CDR1 and CDR2 are MNHEY and SVGAGI. The CDR3 here is CASSYRPTGLTLEQYF. CDR3 DNA sequence: TGTGCCAGCAGTTATAGACCGACAGGGTTAACGTTGGAGCAGTACTTC.

This chain links TRBV11-3 with TRBJ1-2; the match to TRBD1 covers 7 bases. J gave up 5 bases and V 5 bases, and 5 bases lay outside the gene matches. The length of the CDR3 is 13 residues. CDR1 and CDR2 from the germline V gene are SGHNT and YENEEA. The CDR3 DNA sequence: TGTGCCAGCAGCGAGGGACAGAAGTATGGCTACACCTTC. This codes for CASSEGQKYGYTF. The whole variable domain, filled in from reference TRBV11-3 and TRBJ1-2, reads EAGVVQSPRYKIIEKKQPVAFWCNPISGHNTLYWYLQNLGQGPELLIRYENEEAVDDSQLPKDRFSAERLKGVDSTLKIQPAELGDSAVYLCASSEGQKYGYTFGSGTRLTVV.